This is a list of T cell receptor beta chains from one sample in a study of OX40 agonist ivuxolimab in advanced cancers. TCRdb's copy holds only in-frame clones and misses some; the assay was immunoSEQ multiplex PCR. This table holds about 80,000 clones, about 92% found once. The sequencing here drew on CD4+ or CD8+ T cells sorted from blood, taken in a trial of the OX40 agonist ivuxolimab. Receptors originate from an adult with an advanced solid tumor such as melanoma, head and neck, liver or kidney cancer. Both conserved end residues are part of each CDR3. D genes are given only for firm matches. Clone size is not always given. Where it is, it says once, few, many or a class for expanded clones.

v_gene: TRBV5-3; abundance: NA; d_gene: NA; j_gene: TRBJ2-3; CDR3aa: CARSPRAAGAEDTQYF; CDR3nt: TGTGCCAGAAGTCCTCGGGCCGCGGGCGCCGAGGATACGCAGTATTTT
v_gene: TRBV19; abundance: NA; d_gene: TRBD2; j_gene: TRBJ2-3; CDR3aa: CASSMGSGGAADTQYF; CDR3nt: TGTGCCAGTAGTATGGGAAGCGGGGGGGCGGCAGATACGCAGTATTTT
v_gene: TRBV2; abundance: NA; d_gene: TRBD1; j_gene: TRBJ1-4; CDR3aa: CASKGEGAPGEKLFF; CDR3nt: TGTGCCAGCAAGGGGGAGGGGGCCCCTGGTGAAAAACTGTTTTTT
v_gene: TRBV6-5; abundance: NA; d_gene: NA; j_gene: TRBJ1-1; CDR3aa: CASSYSGAHTEAFF; CDR3nt: TGTGCCAGCAGTTACTCGGGGGCACACACTGAAGCTTTCTTT
v_gene: TRBV10-3; abundance: NA; d_gene: NA; j_gene: TRBJ1-4; CDR3aa: CAISDPLLTTNEKLFF; CDR3nt: TGTGCCATCAGTGACCCTCTTCTGACAACTAATGAAAAACTGTTTTTT
v_gene: TRBV6-1; abundance: NA; d_gene: NA; j_gene: TRBJ1-5; CDR3aa: CATGGTLYSNQPQHF; CDR3nt: TGTGCCACCGGAGGGACGCTTTATAGCAATCAGCCCCAGCATTTT
v_gene: TRBV13; abundance: NA; d_gene: NA; j_gene: TRBJ2-7; CDR3aa: CASSLGQGGSPVSYEQYF; CDR3nt: TGTGCCAGCAGCTTAGGGCAGGGGGGGAGTCCAGTCTCCTACGAGCAGTACTTC
v_gene: TRBV11-2; abundance: NA; d_gene: NA; j_gene: TRBJ2-7; CDR3aa: CASSLEFSQTYEQYF; CDR3nt: TGTGCCAGCAGCTTAGAGTTCTCGCAGACCTACGAGCAGTACTTC
v_gene: TRBV19; abundance: NA; d_gene: NA; j_gene: TRBJ2-7; CDR3aa: CASSIAAGAYEQYF; CDR3nt: TGTGCCAGTAGTATTGCGGCAGGTGCCTACGAGCAGTACTTC
v_gene: TRBV2; abundance: NA; d_gene: NA; j_gene: TRBJ1-1; CDR3aa: CASSDRGLNTEAFF; CDR3nt: TGTGCCAGCAGTGACCGGGGACTGAACACTGAAGCTTTCTTT
v_gene: TRBV9; abundance: NA; d_gene: TRBD2; j_gene: TRBJ2-1; CDR3aa: CASSVGGGSYNEQFF; CDR3nt: TGTGCCAGCAGCGTAGGCGGGGGCTCCTACAATGAGCAGTTCTTC
v_gene: TRBV6-1; abundance: NA; d_gene: NA; j_gene: TRBJ1-2; CDR3aa: CASSEFMGPNYGYTF; CDR3nt: TGTGCCAGCAGTGAATTCATGGGGCCTAACTATGGCTACACCTTC
v_gene: TRBV19; abundance: NA; d_gene: NA; j_gene: TRBJ2-1; CDR3aa: CASTRLGSSNEQFF; CDR3nt: TGTGCCAGTACCCGGCTGGGCTCATCCAATGAGCAGTTCTTC
v_gene: TRBV6-5; abundance: NA; d_gene: NA; j_gene: TRBJ2-3; CDR3aa: CASSLYRVSTDTQYF; CDR3nt: TGTGCCAGCAGCCTCTACAGGGTTAGCACAGATACGCAGTATTTT
v_gene: TRBV12-5; abundance: NA; d_gene: NA; j_gene: TRBJ2-1; CDR3aa: CASGLTHFNNEQFF; CDR3nt: TGTGCTAGTGGTTTGACCCACTTTAACAATGAGCAGTTCTTC
v_gene: TRBV11-2; abundance: NA; d_gene: TRBD2; j_gene: TRBJ2-1; CDR3aa: CASSPGRASGGQTYNEQFF; CDR3nt: TGTGCCAGCAGCCCAGGGCGGGCTAGCGGGGGGCAGACCTACAATGAGCAGTTCTTC
v_gene: TRBV6-5; abundance: NA; d_gene: TRBD1; j_gene: TRBJ2-3; CDR3aa: CATTGTGPDTQYF; CDR3nt: TGTGCCACCACCGGGACAGGGCCAGATACGCAGTATTTT
v_gene: TRBV10-1; abundance: NA; d_gene: TRBD1; j_gene: TRBJ1-1; CDR3aa: CATSQGTEAFF; CDR3nt: TGCGCCACTTCACAGGGGACTGAAGCTTTCTTT
v_gene: TRBV9; abundance: NA; d_gene: TRBD1; j_gene: TRBJ1-2; CDR3aa: CASSGQGQAVFGYTF; CDR3nt: TGTGCCAGCAGCGGGCAGGGACAGGCGGTCTTCGGCTACACCTTC
v_gene: TRBV10-2; abundance: NA; d_gene: NA; j_gene: TRBJ2-1; CDR3aa: CASSEDRRYNEQFF; CDR3nt: TGCGCCAGCAGTGAGGACAGGCGGTACAATGAGCAGTTCTTC
v_gene: TRBV27; abundance: NA; d_gene: TRBD1; j_gene: TRBJ1-1; CDR3aa: CASSPQDRVSTEAFF; CDR3nt: TGTGCCAGCAGTCCCCAAGACAGGGTGAGCACTGAAGCTTTCTTT
v_gene: TRBV7-9; abundance: once; d_gene: NA; j_gene: TRBJ2-7; CDR3aa: CASSPGLVSYEQYF; CDR3nt: TGTGCCAGCAGCCCCGGACTGGTCTCCTACGAGCAGTACTTC
v_gene: TRBV5-8; abundance: NA; d_gene: NA; j_gene: TRBJ2-2; CDR3aa: CASSLELARTGELFF; CDR3nt: TGTGCCAGCAGCTTGGAACTAGCTCGTACCGGGGAGCTGTTTTTT
v_gene: TRBV20-1; abundance: once; d_gene: NA; j_gene: TRBJ2-4; CDR3aa: CSARDGNIQYF; CDR3nt: TGCAGTGCTAGAGACGGAAACATTCAGTACTTC
v_gene: TRBV7-8; abundance: NA; d_gene: NA; j_gene: TRBJ2-5; CDR3aa: CASSLGRGLHQETQYF; CDR3nt: TGTGCCAGCAGCTTAGGAAGGGGTCTACACCAAGAGACCCAGTACTTC
v_gene: TRBV2; abundance: NA; d_gene: NA; j_gene: TRBJ1-2; CDR3aa: CASSEYTTGAESNYGYTF; CDR3nt: TGTGCCAGCAGTGAATATACGACAGGCGCTGAATCTAACTATGGCTACACCTTC
v_gene: TRBV7-9; abundance: NA; d_gene: TRBD1; j_gene: TRBJ2-7; CDR3aa: CASSSTGGKVEQYF; CDR3nt: TGTGCCAGCAGCTCTACAGGGGGCAAAGTCGAGCAGTACTTC
v_gene: TRBV6-1; abundance: NA; d_gene: TRBD1; j_gene: TRBJ2-1; CDR3aa: CASSPVRTGGYEQFF; CDR3nt: TGTGCCAGCAGTCCTGTGAGGACAGGGGGTTATGAGCAGTTCTTC
v_gene: TRBV6-5; abundance: NA; d_gene: TRBD2; j_gene: TRBJ2-1; CDR3aa: CASSLRTGGAYNEQFF; CDR3nt: TGTGCCAGCAGTTTGCGTACGGGGGGGGCCTACAATGAGCAGTTCTTC
v_gene: TRBV7-6; abundance: NA; d_gene: NA; j_gene: TRBJ2-7; CDR3aa: CASSSGEVYEQYF; CDR3nt: TGTGCCAGCAGCTCAGGGGAGGTCTACGAGCAGTACTTC
v_gene: TRBV7-7; abundance: NA; d_gene: NA; j_gene: TRBJ2-1; CDR3aa: CASSAGTSSYNEQFF; CDR3nt: TGTGCTAGCAGCGCTGGGACCTCATCCTACAATGAGCAGTTCTTC
v_gene: TRBV4-1; abundance: NA; d_gene: NA; j_gene: TRBJ1-5; CDR3aa: CASSQDGSGDGQPQHF; CDR3nt: TGCGCCAGCAGCCAAGATGGGTCGGGAGATGGGCAGCCCCAGCATTTT
v_gene: TRBV9; abundance: NA; d_gene: NA; j_gene: TRBJ2-7; CDR3aa: CASSETGAPYEQYF; CDR3nt: TGTGCCAGCAGCGAGACAGGAGCACCCTACGAGCAGTACTTC
v_gene: TRBV7-6; abundance: NA; d_gene: NA; j_gene: TRBJ1-1; CDR3aa: CASSLAFAGRTEAFF; CDR3nt: TGTGCCAGCAGCTTAGCTTTCGCCGGGCGAACTGAAGCTTTCTTT
v_gene: TRBV18; abundance: NA; d_gene: NA; j_gene: TRBJ2-7; CDR3aa: CASSPWIDQDEQYF; CDR3nt: TGTGCCAGCTCACCATGGATAGATCAAGACGAGCAGTACTTC
v_gene: TRBV27; abundance: NA; d_gene: TRBD1; j_gene: TRBJ2-7; CDR3aa: CASRTGQGTYEQYF; CDR3nt: TGTGCCAGCAGGACAGGGCAAGGAACCTACGAGCAGTACTTC
v_gene: TRBV10-3; abundance: NA; d_gene: TRBD2; j_gene: TRBJ2-3; CDR3aa: CAISESTASGGAQPDTQYF; CDR3nt: TGTGCCATCAGTGAGTCGACGGCTAGCGGGGGGGCCCAGCCAGATACGCAGTATTTT
v_gene: TRBV2; abundance: NA; d_gene: NA; j_gene: TRBJ2-3; CDR3aa: CASSEGPTDTQYF; CDR3nt: TGTGCCAGCAGTGAAGGGCCTACAGATACGCAGTATTTT
v_gene: TRBV6-1; abundance: NA; d_gene: TRBD1; j_gene: TRBJ1-1; CDR3aa: CASRQGMGTEAFF; CDR3nt: TGTGCCAGCAGACAGGGGATGGGAACTGAAGCTTTCTTT
v_gene: TRBV4-1; abundance: NA; d_gene: TRBD2; j_gene: TRBJ2-7; CDR3aa: CASSPMTSLTYEQYF; CDR3nt: TGCGCCAGCAGCCCAATGACTAGCCTGACTTACGAGCAGTACTTC
v_gene: TRBV19; abundance: NA; d_gene: NA; j_gene: TRBJ2-7; CDR3aa: CASSSGQGSYEQYF; CDR3nt: TGTGCCAGTAGCTCCGGTCAGGGCTCTTACGAGCAGTACTTC
v_gene: TRBV6-5; abundance: NA; d_gene: TRBD1; j_gene: TRBJ1-1; CDR3aa: CASTRQGATTEAFF; CDR3nt: TGTGCCAGCACCCGACAGGGGGCGACCACTGAAGCTTTCTTT
v_gene: TRBV27; abundance: NA; d_gene: TRBD1; j_gene: TRBJ2-1; CDR3aa: CASSLGTGGYNEQFF; CDR3nt: TGTGCCAGCAGTTTAGGGACAGGGGGATACAATGAGCAGTTCTTC
v_gene: TRBV23-1; abundance: NA; d_gene: NA; j_gene: TRBJ1-4; CDR3aa: CASSQRTVLNEKLFF; CDR3nt: TGCGCCAGCAGTCAGCGGACAGTTCTTAATGAAAAACTGTTTTTT
v_gene: TRBV9; abundance: NA; d_gene: NA; j_gene: TRBJ1-2; CDR3aa: CASSGLSGYTF; CDR3nt: TGTGCCAGCAGCGGACTCAGTGGCTACACCTTC
v_gene: TRBV27; abundance: NA; d_gene: TRBD1; j_gene: TRBJ2-7; CDR3aa: CASGRDRDPYEQYF; CDR3nt: TGTGCCAGCGGCCGGGACAGGGACCCCTACGAGCAGTACTTC
v_gene: TRBV9; abundance: few; d_gene: NA; j_gene: TRBJ1-1; CDR3aa: CASSAEINTEAFF; CDR3nt: TGTGCCAGCAGCGCCGAAATCAACACTGAAGCTTTCTTT
v_gene: TRBV9; abundance: NA; d_gene: NA; j_gene: TRBJ2-7; CDR3aa: CASSGQTGSYEQYF; CDR3nt: TGTGCCAGCAGCGGACAGACAGGCTCCTACGAGCAGTACTTC
v_gene: TRBV9; abundance: NA; d_gene: TRBD1; j_gene: TRBJ1-4; CDR3aa: CASSVEAAGGSEKLFF; CDR3nt: TGTGCCAGCAGCGTAGAAGCCGCAGGGGGGTCGGAAAAACTGTTTTTT
v_gene: TRBV6-4; abundance: NA; d_gene: NA; j_gene: TRBJ2-2; CDR3aa: CASSARDLTGELFF; CDR3nt: TGTGCCAGCAGCGCGCGGGATCTCACCGGGGAGCTGTTTTTT
v_gene: TRBV29-1; abundance: NA; d_gene: TRBD1; j_gene: TRBJ2-7; CDR3aa: CSASWQGTATYEQYF; CDR3nt: TGCAGCGCAAGTTGGCAGGGGACAGCCACCTACGAGCAGTACTTC
v_gene: TRBV7-8; abundance: NA; d_gene: NA; j_gene: TRBJ1-1; CDR3aa: CASSPRGGGQANTEAFF; CDR3nt: TGTGCCAGCAGCCCCCGTGGGGGGGGGCAAGCGAACACTGAAGCTTTCTTT
v_gene: TRBV18; abundance: NA; d_gene: NA; j_gene: TRBJ2-7; CDR3aa: CASSPAGTHYEQYF; CDR3nt: TGTGCCAGCTCACCGGCCGGGACTCATTACGAGCAGTACTTC
v_gene: TRBV5-1; abundance: once; d_gene: NA; j_gene: TRBJ2-7; CDR3aa: CASSLGDISYEQYF; CDR3nt: TGCGCCAGCAGCTTGGGGGACATTTCCTACGAGCAGTACTTC
v_gene: TRBV13; abundance: NA; d_gene: NA; j_gene: TRBJ1-3; CDR3aa: CASSLRGSGNTIYF; CDR3nt: TGTGCCAGCAGCTTACGTGGCAGCGGAAACACCATATATTTT
v_gene: TRBV7-6; abundance: NA; d_gene: NA; j_gene: TRBJ2-7; CDR3aa: CASSVYGLINYEQYF; CDR3nt: TGTGCCAGCAGCGTGTACGGGTTAATCAACTACGAGCAGTACTTC
v_gene: TRBV4-1; abundance: NA; d_gene: NA; j_gene: TRBJ2-1; CDR3aa: CASSHQQGYEQFF; CDR3nt: TGCGCCAGCAGCCACCAACAGGGCTATGAGCAGTTCTTC
v_gene: TRBV7-8; abundance: once; d_gene: NA; j_gene: TRBJ1-1; CDR3aa: CASSLLGRVAEAFF; CDR3nt: TGTGCCAGCAGCTTATTAGGGAGGGTGGCTGAAGCTTTCTTT